A selection of T cell receptor beta chains follows, all from one sample in a study of graft-versus-host responses after intestinal transplantation. These receptors have no known antigen. Only in-frame clones appear in the TCRdb table, and some are missing; sequencing was by immunoSEQ multiplex PCR. The profile covers more than 90,000 clones, with roughly nine tenths appearing a single time and about 0.2% taken by the ten largest. Sequenced material: unstimulated CD4+ T cells sorted from spleen or lymph node cells, taken before transplant. The receptors originated from a human donor who was the organ donor for an intestinal transplant. The CDR3 runs from the conserved cysteine through the conserved F or W.

V	J	CDR3
TRBV6-5	TRBJ2-2	CASSTSGDTGELFF
TRBV27	TRBJ2-2	CASSLRGRGGELFF
TRBV27	TRBJ1-2	CASSPNFRDRSNYGYTF
TRBV7-9	TRBJ2-7	CASSPALNEQYF
TRBV7-9	TRBJ2-5	CASSPGQGVGETQYF
TRBV18	TRBJ1-3	CASSPSSSSGNTIYF
TRBV20-1	TRBJ2-7	CSARESYEQYF
TRBV6-5	TRBJ2-7	CASRWAGTYEQYF
TRBV4-2	TRBJ2-1	CASSQDPSGVVNEQFF
TRBV6-1	TRBJ1-4	CASSEFDTTNEKLFF
TRBV10-1	TRBJ2-7	CASRVVQRHYEQYF
TRBV4-2	TRBJ2-4	CASSQLAGAKNIQYF
TRBV2	TRBJ2-2	CAKPGGVWNTGELFF
TRBV4-2	TRBJ2-5	CASSQATSGRWQETQYF
TRBV4-1	TRBJ2-7	CASSQVYTRAYEQYF